This T cell receptor beta chain originates from a study of T cell clonality in common variable immunodeficiency. Blood samples were heparinized, roughly 5 to 8 ml per donor. The germline gives CDR1 MNHNS, CDR2 SASEGT. The CDR3 has 14 amino acids. This clone was seen more than once but under ten times. What it binds is not known. The CDR3 end is not reached by the read, which stops 3 residues before it; the germline J gene fills it in. Findings and limits, study-wide: Repertoire-complication correlations in CVID were limited by patient heterogeneity. The cause of increased CVID clonality remains unclear without subpopulation sequencing.

CVID and control samples used equivalent genomic DNA input. Sequencing was performed with immunoSEQ multiplex PCR; in TCRdb, only in-frame clones are kept and a portion is missing. The repertoire consists of roughly 52,000 clones, none detected only once. The sample was peripheral blood mononuclear cells. The sequence was collected from a person between 18 and 75 years old in good health. The chain employs TRBV6-1 and TRBJ1-2; 7 bases line up with TRBD1. Partial CDR3 DNA: TGTGCCAGCAGTGACCAGGGACAGAGGTACGAC. Protein product: CASSDQGQRYD. In full, the CDR3 reads CASSDQGQRYDYTF.